What follows are 29 T cell receptor beta chains derived from one specimen sequenced in a study of shared clonotypes between healthy human individuals (dated by TCRdb to the early 2020s). Library preparation was by the immunoSEQ multiplex PCR assay. TCRdb took this table from immuneACCESS and kept in-frame rearrangements with V and J called. Such tables lack part of the clones; where checked against another copy, unresolved V genes explain under half of the gap, and the rest is unexplained. Across this sample there are some 2.1 million clones, with roughly 95% seen only once. The ten largest account for roughly 0.13% of the sample. Sequencing input: naive CD4+ T cells sorted from blood. The cell subset or site label, as the study defines it: CD45RA+ positively selected. These receptors came from a man between 18 and 29 years old in good health.

This clone showed up just a few times. The chain links TRBV18 to TRBJ2-5, with TRBD2 matching over 9 bases. The DNA end favors TRBJ2-7, so the J call may be wrong. The germline V gene encodes CDR1 KGHSH and CDR2 LQKENI. This CDR3 region has 14 residues. DNA for the CDR3: TGTGCCAGCTCACCGGGACTAGCTCCCTACGAGCAGTACTTC. Its protein is CASSPGLAPYEQYF.

V and J are TRBV6-5 and TRBJ2-7; perhaps D is TRBD1 or TRBD2 (5 bases each). CDR3 length: 14 amino acids. Germline V gene lookup returns CDR1 MNHEY and CDR2 SVGAGI. Between the trimmed V and J ends, which lost 4 bases and 3 bases, there was a span of 13 bases. Written as DNA, the CDR3 is TGTGCCAGCAGTTTACGGGACGGCCTCTACGAGCAGTACTTC. Translation: CASSLRDGLYEQYF.

The chain uses TRBV30 and TRBJ2-7, with TRBD1 matching 9 bases. Germline-derived CDR1 and CDR2 are GTSNPN and SVGIG (reference sequence). V lost 3 bases to trimming and J lost 2 bases; unmatched junction nucleotides: 5. The CDR3 covers 14 residues. CDR3 bases: TGTGCCTGGAGAGAGACAGGGGGGACCTACGAGCAGTACTTC. Translating gives CAWRETGGTYEQYF.

V and J are TRBV5-1 and TRBJ1-3; D gene unclear. The CDR3 totals 16 residues. Germline V lookup: CDR1 SGHRS, CDR2 YFSETQ. V shed 2 bases and J shed 2 bases, with 14 bases lying between them. The CDR3 DNA is TGCGCCAGCAGCTTAAGTGGGGATTTACCTGGAAACACCATATATTTT. Its protein product is CASSLSGDLPGNTIYF.

Worth noting for this clone: The sample holds other DNA sequences that translate to the same CDR3. This chain joins TRBV9 and TRBJ2-3, with 14 bases identical to TRBD2. V lost 2 bases to trimming and J lost 4 bases; unmatched junction nucleotides: 3. The CDR3 runs to 16 residues. Germline CDR1 and CDR2: SGDLS and YYNGEE. For the CDR3, the DNA is TGTGCCAGCAGCGTTCGACTAGCGGGGGGGCCAGATACGCAGTATTTT. Amino acid sequence: CASSVRLAGGPDTQYF.

This clone showed up just once. The genes are TRBV18 and TRBJ2-7; 7 nucleotides agree with TRBD1. J was trimmed by 5 bases and V by 3 bases; bases with no gene match: 1. CDR3 length equals 12 residues. Germline assignment: CDR1 KGHSH and CDR2 LQKENI. The CDR3 reads CASSPGTDEQYF. The CDR3 DNA is TGTGCCAGCTCACCTGGGACAGACGAGCAGTACTTC. The full variable domain, with the rest looked up from reference TRBV18 and TRBJ2-7, is NAGVMQNPRHLVRRRGQEARLRCSPMKGHSHVYWYRQLPEEGLKFMVYLQKENIIDESGMPKERFSAEFPKEGPSILRIQQVVRGDSAAYFCASSPGTDEQYFGPGTRLTVT.

The chain recombines TRBV7-2 with TRBJ1-2; D unclear. The germline CDR1 and CDR2 sequences are SGHTA and FQGNSA. V was clipped by 4 bases and J by 2 bases, with 8 bases between them. This CDR3 has 13 amino acids. The CDR3 nucleotides are TGTGCCAGCAGCTCCCAGGCAAACTATGGCTACACCTTC. Its translation: CASSSQANYGYTF.

The chain combines TRBV11-2 with TRBJ1-1; TRBD1 matches at 11 bases. The CDR3 has 15 residues. The germline V gene encodes CDR1 SGHAT and CDR2 FQNNGV. The V and J ends lost 3 bases and 2 bases, in that order; junction bases with no gene match: 2. The CDR3 nucleotides are TGTGCCAGCAGCTTCGGGACAGGGGGAAACACTGAAGCTTTCTTT. It translates to CASSFGTGGNTEAFF.

The chain combines TRBV11-2 with TRBJ1-6; TRBD1 might be the D (5 bases). Per germline, CDR1 SGHAT and CDR2 FQNNGV. The ends were cut back, 1 base at V and 5 bases at J, with 6 bases in the middle. The CDR3 extends over 14 amino acids. The chain's CDR3 is CASSLVRDNSPLHF. Here the CDR3 DNA reads TGTGCCAGCAGCTTAGTCAGGGATAATTCACCCCTCCACTTT.

Regarding this clone: The same CDR3 can be traced to other DNA sequences in this sample. This chain uses TRBV6-6 with TRBJ1-5, with unresolved D. Germline CDR1 MNHNY, CDR2 SVGAGI (reference sequence). The CDR3 extends over 14 amino acids. V lost 2 bases and J 2 bases, leaving 7 bases between the germline ends. This CDR3 is CASSYGQGNQPQHF. The CDR3, as DNA: TGTGCCAGCAGTTACGGGCAGGGCAATCAGCCCCAGCATTTT.

The chain uses TRBV6-1 and TRBJ2-5; 7 bases fit TRBD1. The CDR3 length is 15 residues. V gave up 0 bases and J gave up 7 bases; unmatched junction bases: 8. The germline CDR1 and CDR2 sequences are MNHNS and SASEGT. CDR3 region: CASSEAWNPGGTQYF. The CDR3, as DNA: TGTGCCAGCAGTGAAGCCTGGAACCCAGGGGGGACCCAGTACTTC.

The chain has TRBV5-1 and TRBJ2-2; D gene ambiguous. The V end was cut by 0 bases, the J end by 2 bases, with 11 bases between. Germline V lookup: CDR1 SGHRS, CDR2 YFSETQ. The CDR3 is 16 residues long. The CDR3 here is CASSLDGQPNTGELFF. As DNA, the CDR3 is TGCGCCAGCAGCTTGGACGGGCAGCCAAACACCGGGGAGCTGTTTTTT.

This chain connects TRBV18 to TRBJ1-1, with D possibly matching TRBD1 (5 bases). The V gene lost 4 bases and the J gene lost 2 bases, with 23 bases spanning the gap. This CDR3 comprises 18 residues. CDR1 KGHSH and CDR2 LQKENI come from the germline V gene. CDR3 DNA sequence: TGTGCCAGCTCACTTTATCGGGACCGGGGGGTTCCCAACACTGAAGCTTTCTTT. It is translated as CASSLYRDRGVPNTEAFF.

The chain employs TRBV28 and TRBJ2-7, with 7 positions matching TRBD2. This CDR3 spans 17 amino acids. From germline, CDR1 is MDHEN and CDR2 SYDVKM. The V gene end was trimmed by 5 bases and the J gene end by 2 bases; junction bases not matched to a gene: 15. The CDR3 DNA is TGTGCCAGCAGTCCCGGGAGGTGGGATAGCCATACCTACGAGCAGTACTTC. Translation gives CASSPGRWDSHTYEQYF.

The chain combines TRBV4-3 with TRBJ1-3, with TRBD1 as a possible D gene (5 bases). The CDR3 sequence is 16 residues long. V was pared by 2 bases and J by 0 bases, with 11 bases between. The V gene's germline CDR1 is LGHNA and CDR2 YSLEER. In DNA form, the CDR3 reads TGCGCCAGCAGCCAATTAACAGGCATCTCTGGAAACACCATATATTTT. Encoded protein: CASSQLTGISGNTIYF.

The V call is TRBV6-5, the J call TRBJ2-7, with a tentative D call TRBD1 (5 bases). Germline CDR1 MNHEY, CDR2 SVGAGI. The CDR3 runs to 16 residues. V dropped 0 bases and J dropped 0 bases, with 12 bases sitting between them. The CDR3 is CASSYSGAESSYEQYF. DNA of the CDR3: TGTGCCAGCAGTTACTCTGGGGCCGAAAGCTCCTACGAGCAGTACTTC.

The V gene is TRBV2, the J gene TRBJ2-3; 7 nucleotides match TRBD1. The germline V gene encodes CDR1 SNHLY and CDR2 FYNNEI. The CDR3 length is 15 residues. V trimming: 6 bases; J trimming: 2 bases; junction bases outside the gene matches: 8. DNA for the CDR3: TGTGCCAGCAGCCGAGGACAGGCGATCACAGATACGCAGTATTTT. This translates into CASSRGQAITDTQYF.

The J gene is TRBJ1-2, the V gene TRBV4-2, with D unclear. Germline V CDR1 and CDR2: LGHNA, YNFKEQ. The CDR3 is 16 amino acids. Trimming pared 0 bases from V and 4 bases from J, leaving 15 bases between. The CDR3 loop is CASSQEEVGVGYGYTF. As DNA, the CDR3 is TGTGCCAGCAGCCAAGAAGAGGTGGGAGTCGGCTATGGCTACACCTTC.

This rearrangement joins TRBV28 to TRBJ1-5, with D possibly being TRBD1 (6 bases). Per the germline V gene, CDR1 is MDHEN and CDR2 is SYDVKM. The length of the CDR3 is 18 residues. Trimming shortened V by 4 bases and J by 2 bases, and 21 bases separated the two germline ends. CDR3: CASSYYSWQQGGNQPQHF. DNA for the CDR3: TGTGCCAGCAGTTACTATTCTTGGCAACAGGGAGGCAATCAGCCCCAGCATTTT.

Worth noting for this clone: Different DNA sequences within this sample yield the same CDR3. V and J are TRBV6-5 and TRBJ1-2, with 10 bases lining up with TRBD1. The germline V gene encodes CDR1 MNHEY and CDR2 SVGAGI. The CDR3 consists of 15 residues. Unmatched junction bases numbered 2, after V lost 2 bases and J lost 2 bases. DNA of the CDR3: TGTGCCAGCAGTTACAGGGACAGGGGCAACTATGGCTACACCTTC. It translates to CASSYRDRGNYGYTF.

This rearrangement joins TRBV2 to TRBJ2-7; TRBD1 aligns across 7 bases. V lost 1 base to trimming and J lost 5 bases; unmatched junction nucleotides: 11. From germline, CDR1 is SNHLY and CDR2 FYNNEI. The CDR3 loop spans 16 amino acids. Written as DNA, the CDR3 is TGTGCCAGCAGTGAAGAGAGGCCTGGACAGGCAAACGAGCAGTACTTC. Protein sequence: CASSEERPGQANEQYF.

The chain has TRBV28 and TRBJ1-3, with D unclear. The ends were cut back, 5 bases at V and 0 bases at J, with 14 bases in the middle. The CDR3 totals 16 residues. Germline V gene sequence: CDR1 MDHEN, CDR2 SYDVKM. DNA for the CDR3: TGTGCCAGCAGTACTGGAGCTGCCGTCTCTGGAAACACCATATATTTT. As protein: CASSTGAAVSGNTIYF.

The rearrangement links TRBV6-1 to TRBJ2-5; weak D call: TRBD2 (6 bases). The CDR3 spans 16 residues. Germline CDR1 and CDR2: MNHNS and SASEGT. With 0 bases removed from V and 9 bases from J, the gap between germline ends came to 20 bases. CDR3 sequence reads: CASSEAGGPAGLAQYF. The DNA of the CDR3 is TGTGCCAGCAGTGAAGCGGGGGGTCCCGCCGGGTTGGCCCAGTACTTC.

In the case of this clone: A clone one base away is much larger, so this may be a read error. This specimen includes other DNA sequences encoding the same CDR3. The rearrangement joins TRBV6-1 to TRBJ1-5; perhaps TRBD1 as D (5 bases). The germline gives CDR1 MNHNS, CDR2 SASEGT. V lost 2 bases to trimming and J lost 0 bases, with 5 bases between them. This CDR3 is 14 amino acids long. CDR3 residues: CASSEQGSNQPQHF. Written as DNA, the CDR3 is TGTGCCAGCAGTGAACAGGGTAGCAATCAGCCCCAGCATTTT.

The CDR3 loop is CASSFSGQGWEKLFF. CDR3 sequence (DNA): TGTGCCAGCAGTTTCTCCGGACAGGGTTGGGAAAAACTGTTTTTT. J is TRBJ1-4 and V is TRBV27; 8 bases line up with TRBD1. Germline V gene data show CDR1 as MNHEY and CDR2 as SMNVEV (reference sequence). The CDR3 runs 15 residues. V dropped 3 bases and J dropped 8; count of bases not matched to a gene: 8.

This sequence joins TRBV7-9 and TRBJ2-2; D remains unclear. The CDR3 covers 15 residues. Germline assignment: CDR1 SEHNR and CDR2 FQNEAQ (reference sequence). Trimming took 0 bases from V and 3 from J, leaving 8 bases between them. CDR3 region: CASSLAGSHTGELFF. The CDR3 nucleotides read TGTGCCAGCAGCTTAGCGGGCTCTCACACCGGGGAGCTGTTTTTT.

In this sample, this clone turned up once. The CDR3 coding sequence is TGCAGCGTGATCCGGGACAGGGGAGGTACGCAGTATTTT. It codes for CSVIRDRGGTQYF. This chain links TRBV29-1 with TRBJ2-3; 10 bases are a match to TRBD1. The trim removed 6 bases at V and 8 bases at J, leaving 8 bases unmatched. This CDR3 has 13 residues. Germline loops: CDR1 SQVTM, CDR2 ANQGSEA.

This chain connects TRBV6-7 to TRBJ2-1; the D gene is possibly TRBD2 (5 bases). TRBV6-7 is given ORF status, its function remaining uncertain. V was clipped by 6 bases and J by 4 bases, with 19 bases between them. This CDR3 is built from 16 residues. CDR3 nucleotide sequence: TGTGCCAGCAGCCAGCTCCTAGCTTTTGGATACAATGAGCAGTTCTTC. Translated, it gives CASSQLLAFGYNEQFF.

CDR3 sequence: CASSRITGTGAYNEQFF. CDR3 DNA sequence: TGCGCCAGCAGCAGAATAACCGGGACAGGGGCCTACAATGAGCAGTTCTTC. The chain employs TRBV5-1 and TRBJ2-1; 10 bases are a match to TRBD1. Unmatched junction bases numbered 9, after V lost 4 bases and J lost 2 bases. Germline lookup yields CDR1 SGHRS and CDR2 YFSETQ. The CDR3 length is 17 residues.